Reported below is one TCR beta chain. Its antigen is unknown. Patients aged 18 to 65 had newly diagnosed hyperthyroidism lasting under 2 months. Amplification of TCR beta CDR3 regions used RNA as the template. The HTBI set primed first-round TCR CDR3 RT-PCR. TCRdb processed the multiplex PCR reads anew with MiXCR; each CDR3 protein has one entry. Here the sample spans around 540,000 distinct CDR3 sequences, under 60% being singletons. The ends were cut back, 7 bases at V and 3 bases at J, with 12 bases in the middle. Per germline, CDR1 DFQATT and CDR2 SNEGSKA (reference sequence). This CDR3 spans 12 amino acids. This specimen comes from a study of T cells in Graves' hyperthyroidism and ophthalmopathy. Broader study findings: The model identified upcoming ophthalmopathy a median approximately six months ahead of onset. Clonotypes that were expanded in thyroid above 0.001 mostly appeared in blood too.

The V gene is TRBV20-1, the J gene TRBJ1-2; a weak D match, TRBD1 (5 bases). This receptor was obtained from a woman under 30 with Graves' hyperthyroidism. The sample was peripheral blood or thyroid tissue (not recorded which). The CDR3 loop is CSVLSRDYGYTF. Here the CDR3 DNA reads TGCAGTGTGCTCAGCAGGGACTATGGCTACACCTTC.